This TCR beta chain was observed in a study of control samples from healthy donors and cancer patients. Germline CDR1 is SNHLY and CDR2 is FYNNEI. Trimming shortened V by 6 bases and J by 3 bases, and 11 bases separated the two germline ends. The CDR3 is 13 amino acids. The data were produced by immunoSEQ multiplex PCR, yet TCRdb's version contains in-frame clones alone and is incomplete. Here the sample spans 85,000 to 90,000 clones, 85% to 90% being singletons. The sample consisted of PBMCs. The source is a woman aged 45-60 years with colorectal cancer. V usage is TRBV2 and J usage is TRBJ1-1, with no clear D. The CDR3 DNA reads TGTGCCAGCAGGGGTAGTATGGACACTGAAGCTTTCTTT. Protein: CASRGSMDTEAFF.